One and the same sample provided the 25 T cell receptor beta chains below, sequenced in a study of T-cell memory formation after mild COVID-19. TCRdb independently ran MiXCR on the 5' RACE reads; one entry per CDR3 protein. The data show roughly 600,000 distinct CDR3 sequences, 18% seen once. Sequencing input: PBMCs or a T cell subset sorted from them (not recorded which). The receptor source for this set is an adult woman who had mild COVID-19 (a few samples of this study predate the infection). Cell type and time point are not known.

This clonotype appeared once. This chain links TRBV27 with TRBJ2-7, with D possibly being TRBD1 (6 bases). CDR1 is MNHEY, CDR2 SMNVEV, per germline (reference sequence). V gave up 6 bases and J gave up 0 bases, with 12 bases separating them. The CDR3 is made up of 14 amino acids. CDR3 in DNA: TGTGCCAGCAGGATACAGGGCTTCTCCTACGAGCAGTACTTC. Translating it yields CASRIQGFSYEQYF.

This clonotype was observed a handful of times. CDR3 DNA: TGTGCCTGGAACCCAGGTTCGAACACTGAAGCTTTCTTT. Its translation is CAWNPGSNTEAFF. J is TRBJ1-1 and V is TRBV30; no clear D gene. This CDR3 contains 13 residues. Germline lookup yields CDR1 GTSNPN and CDR2 SVGIG (reference sequence). Trimming cost V 4 bases and J 1 base, with 10 bases left between them.

The chain joins TRBV9 to TRBJ1-1; D uncertain. The CDR3 has 15 residues. CDR1 and CDR2 from the germline V gene are SGDLS and YYNGEE. V gave up 0 bases and J gave up 5 bases, with 14 bases separating them. In DNA form, the CDR3 reads TGTGCCAGCAGCGTAGCAGCCCGCCAGGAGACTGAAGCTTTCTTT. Its translation is CASSVAARQETEAFF.

The chain has TRBV15 and TRBJ2-5, with 10 bases aligning to TRBD1. The germline V gene encodes CDR1 LNHNV and CDR2 YYDKDF (reference sequence). The junction had 16 bases not matched to a gene; V was cut back by 1 base and J by 5 bases. This CDR3 comprises 19 residues. The CDR3 region has the DNA TGTGCCACCAGCAGAGTCCTGTCCCCGGGACAGGGGATGTCGGAGACCCAGTACTTC. This gives the protein CATSRVLSPGQGMSETQYF.

The J gene is TRBJ2-2, the V gene TRBV30, with 13 bases lining up with TRBD2. The CDR3 is made up of 17 amino acids. Trimming removed 3 bases from V and 4 bases from J; junction bases left unmatched: 8. CDR1 and CDR2 from the germline V gene are GTSNPN and SVGIG (reference sequence). The CDR3 DNA sequence: TGTGCCTGGAGGCCAACTAGCGGGAGGGGCATCACCGGGGAGCTGTTTTTT. It codes for CAWRPTSGRGITGELFF.

This clonotype occurred a few times. The J gene is TRBJ2-7, the V gene TRBV7-2; the match to TRBD1 covers 9 bases. V was clipped by 5 bases and J by 0 bases; unmatched bases: 5. Germline lookup yields CDR1 SGHTA and CDR2 FQGNSA. The CDR3 is 15 amino acids. CDR3 nucleotides: TGTGCCAGCAGCCAACAGGGGGCGAACTCCTACGAGCAGTACTTC. Its protein product is CASSQQGANSYEQYF.

This clonotype was counted between two and nine times. The genes are TRBV4-1 and TRBJ2-1; 10 bases are shared with TRBD2. There are 17 residues in the CDR3. Germline V gene data show CDR1 as MGHRA and CDR2 as YSYEKL. V shed 1 base and J 6 bases; nucleotides not matched to a gene: 9. CDR3 amino acids: CASSQAPVAGGPNEQFF. DNA of the CDR3: TGCGCCAGCAGCCAAGCTCCAGTAGCGGGGGGCCCCAATGAGCAGTTCTTC.

This clonotype was observed a handful of times. The CDR3 nucleotides read TGTGCCAGCAGCCCCCTGGGACAACTCTCTGGGGCCAACGTCCTGACTTTC. Translation gives CASSPLGQLSGANVLTF. V is TRBV7-2 and J is TRBJ2-6, with D perhaps matching TRBD1 (6 bases). Germline CDR1 reads SGHTA; CDR2 reads FQGNSA. CDR3 size: 17 residues. V was shortened by 5 bases and J by 0 bases, with 14 bases between the two germline ends.

This clonotype was observed a handful of times. This rearrangement joins TRBV4-1 to TRBJ1-5, with D perhaps TRBD1 (6 bases). This CDR3 comprises 15 residues. V lost 4 bases to trimming and J lost 0 bases, with 10 bases between them. Per the germline V gene, CDR1 is MGHRA and CDR2 is YSYEKL. The CDR3 nucleotides read TGCGCCAGCAGCCGACAGGAGAATAGCAATCAGCCCCAGCATTTT. This gives the protein CASSRQENSNQPQHF.

The chain carries TRBV19 and TRBJ1-5, with 7 bases fitting TRBD1. Germline V gives CDR1 LNHDA, CDR2 SQIVND (reference sequence). The J segment lost 0 bases and the V segment lost 3 bases, leaving 2 bases of the junction unmatched. The CDR3 is 15 residues long. CDR3 loop: CASSMDRNSNQPQHF. In nucleotides, the CDR3 is TGTGCCAGTAGTATGGACAGGAATAGCAATCAGCCCCAGCATTTT.

This clonotype was seen a handful of times. The chain carries TRBV15 and TRBJ1-2; D remains unclear. Trimming removed 0 bases at V and 3 bases at J, with 5 bases between. Germline V gene lookup returns CDR1 LNHNV and CDR2 YYDKDF (reference sequence). The length of the CDR3 is 13 residues. The chain's CDR3 is CATSREEHYGYTF. The CDR3 bases are TGTGCCACCAGCAGAGAGGAACACTATGGCTACACCTTC.

The rearrangement uses TRBV11-2 and TRBJ1-2; D gene ambiguous. The V gene's germline CDR1 is SGHAT and CDR2 FQNNGV. CDR3 size: 14 residues. The V and J ends lost 1 base and 4 bases respectively, with 10 bases between them. CDR3 bases: TGTGCCAGCAGCTTAGGGGTTCTCGGCTATGGCTACACCTTC. Translation gives CASSLGVLGYGYTF.

The V call is TRBV10-3, the J call TRBJ2-1; TRBD2 agrees at 9 bases. From germline, CDR1 is ENHRY and CDR2 SYGVKD. CDR3 length equals 16 residues. The V segment lost 4 bases and the J segment 3 bases; nucleotides outside the gene matches: 7. CDR3 region: CAISGGSGRGYNEQFF. The CDR3 DNA sequence: TGTGCCATCAGTGGGGGTAGCGGGAGAGGCTACAATGAGCAGTTCTTC.

This chain connects TRBV12-3 or TRBV12-4 to TRBJ1-3; D might be TRBD1 (6 bases). V was trimmed by 5 bases and J by 3 bases, leaving 20 bases between them. The CDR3 length is 17 residues. The CDR3 sequence: CASSPTPEGRGGNTIYF. The CDR3 nucleotides are TGTGCCAGCAGTCCCACCCCTGAAGGCAGGGGTGGAAACACCATATATTTT.

This clonotype was found a few times. The J gene is TRBJ2-2, the V gene TRBV6-5; D is unclear. Germline assignment: CDR1 MNHEY and CDR2 SVGAGI. V lost 4 bases and J lost 6, with 6 bases in between. The CDR3 has 12 amino acids. The CDR3, as DNA: TGTGCCAGCAGTTTCACCCCCGGGGAGCTGTTTTTT. This sequence encodes CASSFTPGELFF.

This clonotype was observed a few times. The genes are TRBV4-3 and TRBJ2-1; 9 bases are a match to TRBD2. CDR1 and CDR2 from the germline V gene are LGHNA and YSLEER. The CDR3 has 16 amino acids. Trimming removed 3 bases from V and 8 bases from J; junction bases left unmatched: 11. The CDR3 coding sequence is TGCGCCAGCAGCCATGCGGGTAGCGGGAGAGTAGATGAGCAGTTCTTC. Protein: CASSHAGSGRVDEQFF.

V gene TRBV12-3 or TRBV12-4 combines with J gene TRBJ2-1, with a weak D call TRBD2 (6 bases). V was cut by 3 bases and J by 8 bases, with 17 bases left in between. CDR3 size: 15 residues. The CDR3 region has the DNA TGTGCCAGCAGTTTCAGACTAGAATTACCCTATGAGCAGTTCTTC. Translation: CASSFRLELPYEQFF.

The V call is TRBV7-3, the J call TRBJ2-1; 7 positions match TRBD1. Per germline, CDR1 SGHTA and CDR2 FQGTGA. With 4 bases clipped from V and 5 bases from J, the junction kept 5 bases outside the gene matches. CDR3 size: 14 residues. CDR3 nucleotides: TGTGCCAGCAGCTACGACAGGGCCCACAATGAGCAGTTCTTC. Amino acids: CASSYDRAHNEQFF.

V and J are TRBV9 and TRBJ2-3, with D possibly matching TRBD2 (5 bases). The CDR3 has 16 amino acids. V was clipped by 4 bases and J by 2 bases, with 17 bases between them. The germline V gene has CDR1 SGDLS and CDR2 YYNGEE. Written as DNA, the CDR3 is TGTGCCAGCAGCTCCCAAAGCGGAATGATCACAGATACGCAGTATTTT. Translation gives CASSSQSGMITDTQYF.

The genes are TRBV5-6 and TRBJ2-2; D remains unclear. CDR3 length: 16 amino acids. Germline lookup yields CDR1 SGHDT and CDR2 YYEEEE. Between the trimmed V and J ends, which lost 0 bases and 2 bases, there was a span of 11 bases. The CDR3, as DNA: TGTGCCAGCAGCTTGGCACAGAACTTCAACACCGGGGAGCTGTTTTTT. Translating it yields CASSLAQNFNTGELFF.

The chain is built from TRBV24-1 and TRBJ2-5, with 8 bases aligning to TRBD1. This CDR3 is built from 15 residues. With V trimmed by 9 bases and J by 5 bases, 13 bases remained unmatched. The V gene's germline CDR1 is KGHDR and CDR2 SFDVKD. The CDR3 nucleotides are TGTGCCACCCGGGGGCCAGGGGGCCTAACGGAGACCCAGTACTTC. Translation: CATRGPGGLTETQYF.

The gene calls are TRBV12-3 or TRBV12-4 and TRBJ2-4; possible D gene TRBD1, 5 bases. V shed 2 bases and J shed 4 bases, with 15 bases lying between them. There are 16 residues in the CDR3. CDR3 in amino acids: CASSLSGFGSKNIQYF. Written as DNA, the CDR3 is TGTGCCAGCAGTTTATCAGGGTTCGGCTCGAAAAACATTCAGTACTTC.

This clonotype was seen more than once but under ten times. This chain joins TRBV20-1 and TRBJ2-2; D might be TRBD1 or TRBD2, each matching 5 bases. The CDR3 spans 17 residues. Per the germline V gene, CDR1 is DFQATT and CDR2 is SNEGSKA (reference sequence). V was clipped by 0 bases and J by 1 base, with 15 bases between them. CDR3 residues: CSARDLRGFWNTGELFF. The CDR3, as DNA: TGCAGTGCTAGAGATCTGAGGGGTTTTTGGAACACCGGGGAGCTGTTTTTT.

This clonotype was observed a few times. The rearrangement joins TRBV10-3 to TRBJ2-2; 8 nucleotides match TRBD1. The CDR3 is 14 residues long. The ends lost 6 bases at V and 6 bases at J; junction bases unmatched: 6. Germline CDR1 and CDR2: ENHRY and SYGVKD. This CDR3 is CAIRPGQEAGELFF. The CDR3 DNA is TGTGCCATCAGACCGGGACAGGAGGCCGGGGAGCTGTTTTTT.

This clonotype was observed a few times. The rearrangement links TRBV18 to TRBJ1-1, with TRBD1 as a possible D gene (6 bases). The CDR3 has 16 amino acids. The germline V gene encodes CDR1 KGHSH and CDR2 LQKENI. The V and J ends lost 5 bases and 1 base respectively, with 17 bases between them. CDR3 in DNA: TGTGCCAGCTCAGCTTTGGGGGGGCAAAAGAACACTGAAGCTTTCTTT. Residues: CASSALGGQKNTEAFF.